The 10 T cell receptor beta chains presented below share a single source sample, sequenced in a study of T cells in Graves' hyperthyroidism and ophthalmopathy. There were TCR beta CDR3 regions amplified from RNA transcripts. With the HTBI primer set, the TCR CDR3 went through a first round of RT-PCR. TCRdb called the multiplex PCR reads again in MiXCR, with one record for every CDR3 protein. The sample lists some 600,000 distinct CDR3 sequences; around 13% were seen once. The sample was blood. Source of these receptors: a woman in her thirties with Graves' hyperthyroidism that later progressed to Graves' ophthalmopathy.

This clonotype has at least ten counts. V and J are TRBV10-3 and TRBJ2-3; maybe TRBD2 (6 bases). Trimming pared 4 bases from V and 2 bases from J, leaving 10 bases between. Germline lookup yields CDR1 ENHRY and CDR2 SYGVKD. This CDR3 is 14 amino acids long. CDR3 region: CAISAGVDTDTQYF. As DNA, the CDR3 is TGTGCCATCAGTGCGGGGGTCGACACAGATACGCAGTATTTT.

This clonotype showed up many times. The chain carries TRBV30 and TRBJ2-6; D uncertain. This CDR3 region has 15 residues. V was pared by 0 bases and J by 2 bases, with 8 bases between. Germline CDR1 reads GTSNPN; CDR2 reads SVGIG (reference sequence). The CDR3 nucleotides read TGTGCCTGGAGTGTCGGCAGGACTGGGGCCAACGTCCTGACTTTC. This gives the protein CAWSVGRTGANVLTF.

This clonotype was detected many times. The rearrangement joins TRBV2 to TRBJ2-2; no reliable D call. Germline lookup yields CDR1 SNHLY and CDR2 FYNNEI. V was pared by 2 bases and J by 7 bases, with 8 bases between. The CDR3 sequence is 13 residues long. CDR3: CASSETRGGELFF. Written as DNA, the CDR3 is TGTGCCAGCAGTGAAACTCGTGGCGGGGAGCTGTTTTTT.

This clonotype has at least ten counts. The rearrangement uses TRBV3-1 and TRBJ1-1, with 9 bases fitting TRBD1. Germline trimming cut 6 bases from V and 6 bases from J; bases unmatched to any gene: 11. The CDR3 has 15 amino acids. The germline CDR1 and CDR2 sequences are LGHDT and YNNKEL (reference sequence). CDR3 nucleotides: TGTGCCAGCAGGGCCCGGGACAGGGCAGGCTCTGAAGCTTTCTTT. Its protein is CASRARDRAGSEAFF.

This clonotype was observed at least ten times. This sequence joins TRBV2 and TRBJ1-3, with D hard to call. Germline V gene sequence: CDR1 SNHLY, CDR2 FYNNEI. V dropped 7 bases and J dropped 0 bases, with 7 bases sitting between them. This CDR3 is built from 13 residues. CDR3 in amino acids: CASKQNSGNTIYF. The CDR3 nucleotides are TGTGCCAGCAAACAGAACTCTGGAAACACCATATATTTT.

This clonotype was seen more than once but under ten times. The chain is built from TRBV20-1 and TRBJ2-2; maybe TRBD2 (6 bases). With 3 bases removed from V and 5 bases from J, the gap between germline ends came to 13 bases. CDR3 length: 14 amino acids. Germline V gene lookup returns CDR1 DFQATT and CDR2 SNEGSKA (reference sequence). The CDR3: CSASGVAGTGELFF. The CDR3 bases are TGCAGTGCTAGCGGGGTGGCGGGAACCGGGGAGCTGTTTTTT.

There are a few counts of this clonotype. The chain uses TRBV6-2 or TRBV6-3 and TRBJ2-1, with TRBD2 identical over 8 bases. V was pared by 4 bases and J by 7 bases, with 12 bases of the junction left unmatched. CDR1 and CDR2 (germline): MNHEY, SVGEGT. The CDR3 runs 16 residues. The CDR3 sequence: CASSSDRSGRSNEQFF. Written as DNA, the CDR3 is TGTGCCAGCAGTTCCGACCGAAGCGGGAGAAGTAATGAGCAGTTCTTC.

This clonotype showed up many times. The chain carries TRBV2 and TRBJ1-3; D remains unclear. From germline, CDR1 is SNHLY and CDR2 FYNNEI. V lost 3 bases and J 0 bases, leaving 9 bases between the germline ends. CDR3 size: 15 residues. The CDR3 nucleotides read TGTGCCAGCAGTGACACGGGAACCTCTGGAAACACCATATATTTT. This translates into CASSDTGTSGNTIYF.

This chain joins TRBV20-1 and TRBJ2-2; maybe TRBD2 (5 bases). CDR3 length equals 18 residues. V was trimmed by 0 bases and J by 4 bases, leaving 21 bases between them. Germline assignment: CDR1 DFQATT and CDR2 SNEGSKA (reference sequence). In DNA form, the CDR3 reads TGCAGTGCTAGAGATCCCGGCCGAGAAAGCGGAGTCACCGGGGAGCTGTTTTTT. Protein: CSARDPGRESGVTGELFF.

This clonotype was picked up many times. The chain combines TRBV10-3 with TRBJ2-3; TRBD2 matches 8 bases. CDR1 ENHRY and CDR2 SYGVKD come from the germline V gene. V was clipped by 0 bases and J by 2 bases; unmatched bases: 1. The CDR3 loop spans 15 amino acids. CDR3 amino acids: CAISESSGITDTQYF. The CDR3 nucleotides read TGTGCCATCAGTGAGTCTAGCGGGATCACAGATACGCAGTATTTT.